This TCR beta chain was identified during a study of neurological immune-mediated disorders. The unsorted libraries had their origin in 2 million PBMCs stored at -80 C. Many counts were recorded for this clonotype. This CDR3 is built from 14 residues. Between the trimmed V and J ends, which lost 9 bases and 4 bases, there was a span of 16 bases. Per the germline V gene, CDR1 is MDHEN and CDR2 is SYDVKM. TCRdb re-analysed the 5' RACE reads in MiXCR, keeping a single row per CDR3 protein. This table holds about 46,000 distinct CDR3 sequences, 4.5% found once. The source material was PBMCs. The TCR sequence derives from an older woman with multiple sclerosis. The rearrangement uses TRBV28 and TRBJ2-1; tentative D call: TRBD2 (6 bases). CDR3 nucleotide sequence: TGTGCCAGTTCTCGGGCGGGATGGTACAATGAGCAGTTCTTC. Its protein is CASSRAGWYNEQFF.